Included here is one T cell receptor beta chain sequence, with context. What it binds is not known. These data come from a study of blood T cells in healthy people across ages. Findings of the study overall: The study found more naive CD4+ cells and higher diversity in long-lived than aged donors.

It was with a sample-barcoded 5' primer and a J-beta primer mix that a second PCR of about 6 to 11 cycles was run. TCRdb reprocessed the 5' RACE reads with MiXCR, giving one entry per CDR3 protein. The sample holds approximately 900,000 distinct CDR3 sequences; almost 30% are singletons and the top ten take roughly 10%. This same sample was also taken into another study, of T cells of mothers and their children.

The sample consisted of blood. This TCR was recovered from a woman in her thirties or forties in good health.

CDR3 DNA sequence: TGTGCCAGCAGCCCGGACTCCAAGGGGGCGGATGACTACACCTTC. Translation gives CASSPDSKGADDYTF. J is TRBJ1-2 and V is TRBV3-1, with TRBD1 matching over 7 bases. The J segment lost 10 bases and the V segment lost 4 bases, leaving 15 bases of the junction unmatched. CDR1 and CDR2 from the germline V gene are LGHDT and YNNKEL (reference sequence). CDR3 length equals 15 residues.